Listed here are 21 T cell receptor beta chains from one sample, sequenced in a study of blood T cell repertoires in COVID-19. The protocol was immunoSEQ multiplex PCR, while the TCRdb copy is restricted to in-frame clones and leaves out a portion. This table holds about 41,000 clones, around 81% found once. Specimen: peripheral blood. These receptors were collected from a man aged 40-50 years with active or convalescent COVID-19.

The chain joins TRBV18 to TRBJ2-2, with 9 bases matching TRBD1. Germline V gene data show CDR1 as KGHSH and CDR2 as LQKENI. The V segment lost 2 bases and the J segment 5 bases; nucleotides outside the gene matches: 3. CDR3 size: 15 residues. The CDR3 nucleotides read TGTGCCAGCTCACCAAGTGACAGGGGGACCGGGGAGCTGTTTTTT. This translates into CASSPSDRGTGELFF.

This clone was detected ten times or more. This chain joins TRBV9 and TRBJ2-1, with D unclear. Germline V CDR1 and CDR2: SGDLS, YYNGEE. The V end lost 0 bases, the J end lost 8 bases, and 12 bases lay between the germline ends. The CDR3 runs to 14 residues. The CDR3, as DNA: TGTGCCAGCAGCGTAGTGACTTCCACCGATGAGCAGTTCTTC. Amino acid sequence: CASSVVTSTDEQFF. Full variable domain (missing parts from reference TRBV9 and TRBJ2-1): DSGVTQTPKHLITATGQRVTLRCSPRSGDLSVYWYQQSLDQGLQFLIQYYNGEERAKGNILERFSAQQFPDLHSELNLSSLELGDSALYFCASSVVTSTDEQFFGPGTRLTVL.

The table lists this clone with a few counts. V usage is TRBV7-3 and J usage is TRBJ2-7, with D possibly TRBD1 on 6 matching bases. CDR1 and CDR2 (germline): SGHTA, FQGTGA. This CDR3 comprises 14 residues. With 2 bases removed from V and 2 bases from J, the gap between germline ends came to 10 bases. The CDR3 DNA reads as TGTGCCAGCAGCTTAGAAACAGGGCCCTACGAGCAGTACTTC. Translating gives CASSLETGPYEQYF. The variable domain in full, completed from reference TRBV7-3 and TRBJ2-7, reads GAGVSQTPSNKVTEKGKYVELRCDPISGHTALYWYRQSLGQGPEFLIYFQGTGAADDSGLPNDRFFAVRPEGSVSTLKIQRTERGDSAVYLCASSLETGPYEQYFGPGTRLTVT.

This rearrangement joins TRBV18 to TRBJ2-7, with 9 bases lining up with TRBD2. Trimming at V came to 3 bases and at J to 1 base, leaving 7 bases not matched to a gene. The germline V gene encodes CDR1 KGHSH and CDR2 LQKENI. CDR3 size: 16 residues. CDR3: CASSPEAGGASYEQYF. CDR3 DNA: TGTGCCAGCTCACCGGAGGCGGGAGGGGCTTCCTACGAGCAGTACTTC. The whole variable domain, remainder taken from reference TRBV18 and TRBJ2-7, is NAGVMQNPRHLVRRRGQEARLRCSPMKGHSHVYWYRQLPEEGLKFMVYLQKENIIDESGMPKERFSAEFPKEGPSILRIQQVVRGDSAAYFCASSPEAGGASYEQYFGPGTRLTVT.

Only a few counts were recorded for this clone. J is TRBJ1-2 and V is TRBV5-6; TRBD1 matches 9 bases. The CDR3 extends over 14 amino acids. The trim removed 0 bases at V and 5 bases at J, leaving 2 bases unmatched. In germline, CDR1 is SGHDT, CDR2 YYEEEE. In nucleotides, the CDR3 is TGTGCCAGCAGCTTGGTGGGACAGGGATATGGCTACACCTTC. It codes for CASSLVGQGYGYTF.

This clone was seen a handful of times. The chain employs TRBV2 and TRBJ1-2; D call uncertain. The V and J ends lost 2 bases and 7 bases respectively, with 5 bases between them. The CDR3 is 11 amino acids. Germline V gene lookup returns CDR1 SNHLY and CDR2 FYNNEI. The CDR3 coding sequence is TGTGCCAGCAGTGAAACGAGTGGCTACACCTTC. Translated: CASSETSGYTF.

The rearrangement links TRBV6-5 to TRBJ1-5, with D hard to call. V lost 4 bases, J lost 5 bases, and 9 bases lay in between. The CDR3 is 13 amino acids. Germline V gives CDR1 MNHEY, CDR2 SVGAGI. The CDR3 sequence is CASSSDADQPQHF. The CDR3 DNA follows: TGTGCCAGCAGTTCCGACGCGGATCAGCCCCAGCATTTT.

The V and J genes are TRBV4-2 and TRBJ2-7; D is ambiguous. V was cut by 2 bases and J by 3 bases, with 5 bases left in between. This CDR3 has 12 amino acids. Germline assignment: CDR1 LGHNA and CDR2 YNFKEQ. CDR3 loop: CASSQTGYEQYF. As DNA, the CDR3 is TGTGCCAGCAGCCAAACCGGCTACGAGCAGTACTTC.

In its sample, this clone was seen many times. This chain links TRBV6-5 with TRBJ2-2; maybe TRBD2 (6 bases). V dropped 7 bases and J dropped 2 bases, with 11 bases sitting between them. CDR3 length equals 14 residues. Looked up from germline, CDR1 is MNHEY and CDR2 is SVGAGI. The CDR3 protein is CASNEGTNTGELFF. CDR3 nucleotide sequence: TGTGCCAGCAACGAAGGGACTAACACCGGGGAGCTGTTTTTT.

The V gene is TRBV5-1, the J gene TRBJ2-3; TRBD2 matches at 7 bases. Trimming cost V 1 base and J 2 bases; bases outside gene matches: 7. Looked up from germline, CDR1 is SGHRS and CDR2 is YFSETQ. There are 16 residues in the CDR3. CDR3 DNA: TGCGCCAGCAGCTTGAGAGGCGGGGGTGACACAGATACGCAGTATTTT. Encoded protein: CASSLRGGGDTDTQYF.

V usage is TRBV11-3 and J usage is TRBJ2-3; D gene ambiguous. V lost 5 bases to trimming and J lost 2 bases, with 8 bases between them. Germline assignment: CDR1 SGHNT and CDR2 YENEEA. CDR3 size: 13 residues. The CDR3: CASSPAVTDTQYF. The CDR3 DNA is TGTGCCAGCAGCCCGGCGGTCACAGATACGCAGTATTTT.

This sequence joins TRBV4-3 and TRBJ1-1; tentatively, D is TRBD1 (6 bases). CDR3 length: 16 residues. The germline CDR1 and CDR2 sequences are LGHNA and YSLEER. V was cut by 0 bases and J by 0 bases, with 11 bases left in between. CDR3 sequence (DNA): TGCGCCAGCAGCCAAGAGTGGGACACATTGAACACTGAAGCTTTCTTT. It translates to CASSQEWDTLNTEAFF.

The rearrangement uses TRBV28 and TRBJ2-7, with 11 positions matching TRBD1. The CDR3 sequence is 12 residues long. Looked up from germline, CDR1 is MDHEN and CDR2 is SYDVKM. V gave up 5 bases and J gave up 12 bases; unmatched junction bases: 6. The CDR3 here is CASSIGTGGPYF. The DNA for the CDR3 is TGTGCCAGCAGTATCGGGACAGGGGGGCCGTACTTC.

This chain joins TRBV4-2 and TRBJ2-3, with D maybe TRBD1 (6 bases). This CDR3 is 16 amino acids long. CDR1 LGHNA and CDR2 YNFKEQ come from the germline V gene. The V gene lost 1 base and the J gene lost 5 bases, with 16 bases spanning the gap. For the CDR3, the DNA is TGTGCCAGCAGCCAAGTGAGCAGGGGAAGTGGAGATACGCAGTATTTT. Residues: CASSQVSRGSGDTQYF.

The rearrangement links TRBV9 to TRBJ2-1; D call uncertain. Germline CDR1 is SGDLS and CDR2 is YYNGEE. The CDR3 is 12 amino acids. V was trimmed by 0 bases and J by 13 bases, leaving 11 bases between them. Written as DNA, the CDR3 is TGTGCCAGCAGCGTAGGCTCCTTGGGCCAGTTCTTC. It codes for CASSVGSLGQFF.

This clone was detected only a few times. The chain recombines TRBV19 with TRBJ1-2; 12 nucleotides match TRBD1. J gave up 8 bases and V 5 bases, and 9 bases lay outside the gene matches. Germline CDR1 and CDR2: LNHDA and SQIVND (reference sequence). The length of the CDR3 is 15 residues. DNA of the CDR3: TGTGCCAGTAGTTTCCGGGACAGGGGGCTCAGAGGCTACACCTTC. It specifies CASSFRDRGLRGYTF.

The genes are TRBV6-5 and TRBJ1-5; possible D gene TRBD1, 6 bases. In germline, CDR1 is MNHEY, CDR2 SVGAGI. Trimming took 5 bases from V and 2 from J, leaving 13 bases between them. The CDR3 is 15 residues long. CDR3 residues: CASSPRGTGNQPQHF. For the CDR3, the DNA is TGTGCCAGCAGTCCTAGGGGGACCGGCAATCAGCCCCAGCATTTT.

This clone was picked up one time. This sequence joins TRBV19 and TRBJ2-2; D possibly corresponds to TRBD2 (5 bases). Germline CDR1 and CDR2: LNHDA and SQIVND (reference sequence). Trimming took off 4 bases at V and 5 bases at J, with 14 bases between the two ends. The CDR3 sequence is 15 residues long. The CDR3 sequence: CASSTTRTPTGELFF. Here the CDR3 DNA reads TGTGCCAGTAGTACCACCCGGACTCCAACCGGGGAGCTGTTTTTT.

The chain carries TRBV30 and TRBJ2-3; TRBD1 aligns across 9 bases. Looked up from germline, CDR1 is GTSNPN and CDR2 is SVGIG (reference sequence). The ends lost 4 bases at V and 11 bases at J; junction bases unmatched: 10. The CDR3 has 13 amino acids. Here the CDR3 reads CAWNPGQGVEQYF. Here the CDR3 DNA reads TGTGCCTGGAACCCGGGACAGGGAGTAGAGCAGTATTTT.

CDR3 loop: CASNRGLAGGDEQFF. CDR3 in DNA: TGTGCCAGCAATCGTGGACTAGCGGGGGGTGATGAGCAGTTCTTC. The rearrangement links TRBV2 to TRBJ2-1, with 14 bases lining up with TRBD2. The V gene's germline CDR1 is SNHLY and CDR2 FYNNEI. There are 15 residues in the CDR3. The V and J ends lost 7 bases and 8 bases, in that order; junction bases with no gene match: 7.

The CDR3 here is CAWSARYGYTF. The CDR3 DNA reads TGTGCCTGGAGCGCGAGGTATGGCTACACCTTC. The gene calls are TRBV30 and TRBJ1-2; D remains ambiguous. This CDR3 region has 11 residues. V was pared by 3 bases and J by 5 bases, with 7 bases between. Germline V gene sequence: CDR1 GTSNPN, CDR2 SVGIG (reference sequence).